A single sample is the source of the 17 T cell receptor beta chains below, sequenced in a study of cytomegalovirus exposure and HLA in healthy donors. PCR was performed using 60 Vbeta and 13 Jbeta primers. Sequencing used immunoSEQ multiplex PCR; TCRdb keeps in-frame clones, though not all of them. This sample's table has more than 95,000 clones. The sequencing sample was made of PBMCs. The receptor set was obtained from a man between 18 and 35 years old in good health and CMV-seronegative.

The genes are TRBV6-1 and TRBJ2-2, with D hard to call. V lost 4 bases, J lost 6 bases, and 12 bases lay in between. The CDR3 consists of 14 residues. Germline CDR1 is MNHNS and CDR2 is SASEGT. The CDR3 DNA follows: TGTGCCAGCAGTGGACACTGGGCATCCGGGGAGCTGTTTTTT. Amino acids: CASSGHWASGELFF.

The chain has TRBV28 and TRBJ1-5, with TRBD1 identical over 9 bases. Germline-derived CDR1 and CDR2 are MDHEN and SYDVKM. J lost 4 bases, V lost 4 bases, and 5 bases had no gene match. The CDR3 sequence is 15 residues long. CDR3 loop: CASSSGQGGNQPQHF. The CDR3 DNA is TGTGCCAGCAGTTCGGGACAGGGAGGGAATCAGCCCCAGCATTTT.

The rearrangement uses TRBV5-1 and TRBJ2-1; TRBD1 might be the D (6 bases). The CDR3 is made up of 13 amino acids. CDR1 SGHRS and CDR2 YFSETQ come from the germline V gene. The ends were cut back, 4 bases at V and 3 bases at J, with 8 bases in the middle. The CDR3 DNA reads as TGCGCCAGCAGCCAGGACAGCTACAATGAGCAGTTCTTC. Translating it yields CASSQDSYNEQFF. The full variable domain, in which reference TRBV5-1 and TRBJ2-1 provide the parts outside the CDR3, is KAGVTQTPRYLIKTRGQQVTLSCSPISGHRSVSWYQQTPGQGLQFLFEYFSETQRNKGNFPGRFSGRQFSNSRSEMNVSTLELGDSALYLCASSQDSYNEQFFGPGTRLTVL.

The J gene is TRBJ2-1, the V gene TRBV19; D possibly corresponds to TRBD2 (6 bases). V lost 7 bases to trimming and J lost 3 bases, with 16 bases between them. CDR3 length: 15 residues. Germline V gene lookup returns CDR1 LNHDA and CDR2 SQIVND (reference sequence). CDR3 sequence reads: CASTVSGLLYNEQFF. In nucleotides, the CDR3 is TGTGCCAGTACCGTTTCGGGACTCCTCTACAATGAGCAGTTCTTC.

V is TRBV5-4 and J is TRBJ2-2; 7 bases are shared with TRBD1. V gave up 0 bases and J gave up 3 bases; unmatched junction bases: 5. Germline values: CDR1 SGHNT, CDR2 YYREEE (reference sequence). The CDR3 covers 16 residues. CDR3 region: CASSLGGRGYTGELFF. In nucleotides, the CDR3 is TGTGCCAGCAGCTTGGGCGGCAGGGGGTACACCGGGGAGCTGTTTTTT.

This sequence joins TRBV18 and TRBJ2-1, with 11 nucleotides matching TRBD2. Looked up from germline, CDR1 is KGHSH and CDR2 is LQKENI. This CDR3 has 17 residues. The V gene end was trimmed by 2 bases and the J gene end by 8 bases; junction bases not matched to a gene: 11. The DNA of the CDR3 is TGTGCCAGCTCACCAGCTTCTGCACTAGCGGGAGTCTATGAGCAGTTCTTC. Translation: CASSPASALAGVYEQFF.

V gene TRBV5-5 combines with J gene TRBJ1-1; D is uncertain. Germline V gives CDR1 SGHKS, CDR2 YYEKEE (reference sequence). The length of the CDR3 is 16 residues. Trimming cost V 4 bases and J 1 base, with 17 bases left between them. The CDR3 nucleotides are TGTGCCAGCAGCCCCGACGTTGCGGCGAAGAACACTGAAGCTTTCTTT. It translates to CASSPDVAAKNTEAFF.

V gene TRBV15 combines with J gene TRBJ2-3; D gene unclear. The CDR3 length is 18 residues. Trimming removed 1 base from V and 6 bases from J, with 23 bases in between. CDR1 and CDR2 from the germline V gene are LNHNV and YYDKDF (reference sequence). In nucleotides, the CDR3 is TGTGCCACCAGCAGAGTCCGGGTTGAGAGTAAGGATAGGGATACGCAGTATTTT. Translated: CATSRVRVESKDRDTQYF.

The CDR3 protein is CASSSWTGSSYEQYF. CDR3 nucleotides: TGTGCCAGCAGTTCATGGACTGGGAGCTCCTACGAGCAGTACTTC. The V and J genes are TRBV28 and TRBJ2-7; TRBD2 is a possible D gene (5 bases). The V gene lost 4 bases and the J gene lost 0 bases, with 13 bases spanning the gap. The CDR3 sequence is 15 residues long. Germline CDR1 MDHEN, CDR2 SYDVKM.

The chain joins TRBV5-1 to TRBJ2-5; D might be TRBD1 (6 bases). V shed 2 bases and J shed 5 bases, with 16 bases lying between them. Germline lookup yields CDR1 SGHRS and CDR2 YFSETQ. The CDR3 is 15 amino acids. CDR3 loop: CASSFRGGEGETQYF. CDR3 coding DNA: TGCGCCAGCAGCTTCAGGGGTGGAGAGGGGGAGACCCAGTACTTC.

In DNA form, the CDR3 reads TGTGCCAGCAGCTCCGGACAGACCGGTTCACCCCTCCACTTT. Translating it yields CASSSGQTGSPLHF. The genes are TRBV7-6 and TRBJ1-6; D might be TRBD1 (6 bases). The CDR3 runs 14 residues. V dropped 4 bases and J dropped 9 bases, with 13 bases sitting between them. Germline lookup yields CDR1 SGHVS and CDR2 FNYEAQ.

V usage is TRBV7-9 and J usage is TRBJ1-3; no firm D call. Trimming stripped 3 bases from V and 1 base from J, with 10 bases between. CDR3 length: 15 residues. Per the germline V gene, CDR1 is SEHNR and CDR2 is FQNEAQ (reference sequence). The DNA of the CDR3 is TGTGCCAGCAGCTTTATCGTAGAGTCTGGAAACACCATATATTTT. Translated, it gives CASSFIVESGNTIYF.

The V and J genes are TRBV10-2 and TRBJ2-3, with D perhaps TRBD2 (5 bases). The length of the CDR3 is 13 residues. The germline V gene has CDR1 WSHSY and CDR2 SAAADI. Trimming cost V 4 bases and J 5 bases, with 10 bases left between them. The CDR3, as DNA: TGCGCCAGCAGTGTTCAACTAGAAGATACGCAGTATTTT. It yields the protein CASSVQLEDTQYF.

The chain recombines TRBV11-2 with TRBJ1-2; TRBD1 aligns across 7 bases. V lost 5 bases and J lost 9; bases outside the gene matches: 12. Germline V gene sequence: CDR1 SGHAT, CDR2 FQNNGV. There are 14 residues in the CDR3. CDR3 region: CASSTQGGYTSYTF. The CDR3 DNA reads as TGTGCCAGCAGCACGCAGGGGGGTTATACGAGCTACACCTTC.

The chain joins TRBV7-9 to TRBJ1-6; TRBD1 matches at 7 bases. Germline CDR1 and CDR2: SEHNR and FQNEAQ (reference sequence). CDR3 length: 16 residues. V shed 1 base, J shed 8 bases, and the junction held 8 bases outside the gene matches. In DNA form, the CDR3 reads TGTGCCAGCAGCTTAGGTACAGGACAGGATGATTCACCCCTCCACTTT. It encodes CASSLGTGQDDSPLHF.

This chain joins TRBV30 and TRBJ1-2; maybe TRBD1 (5 bases). V was pared by 2 bases and J by 4 bases, with 11 bases between. The germline V gene encodes CDR1 GTSNPN and CDR2 SVGIG (reference sequence). The CDR3 totals 13 residues. The CDR3 reads CAWSIRGGYGYTF. In nucleotides, the CDR3 is TGTGCCTGGAGTATTAGGGGAGGCTATGGCTACACCTTC. Full variable domain (outside the CDR3, taken from reference TRBV30 and TRBJ1-2): SQTIHQWPATLVQPVGSPLSLECTVEGTSNPNLYWYRQAAGRGLQLLFYSVGIGQISSEVPQNLSASRPQDRQFILSSKKLLLSDSGFYLCAWSIRGGYGYTFGSGTRLTVV.

The chain employs TRBV5-1 and TRBJ1-4, with a possible D match to TRBD1 (5 bases). V lost 3 bases, J lost 0 bases, and 9 bases lay in between. The CDR3 loop spans 15 amino acids. Germline CDR1 and CDR2: SGHRS and YFSETQ. This CDR3 reads CASSSTDTTNEKLFF. The CDR3 DNA follows: TGCGCCAGCAGCTCGACAGATACAACTAATGAAAAACTGTTTTTT.